A single sample gave rise to the 10 T cell receptor beta chains below, sequenced in a study of human T cells and chemical hapten exposure. The sample's time point: healthy volunteer bleed at 6 weeks. Unfractionated whole blood was the source of the extracted total RNA. MiXCR, run by TCRdb on the RACE reads, gives a single entry per CDR3 protein. The profile covers more than 75,000 distinct CDR3 sequences, with about 8.6% appearing a single time and 1.5% taken by the ten largest. What was sequenced was whole blood. Receptor source: a male donor in good health. Some clones in this sample may be carry-over from other donors' samples.

The rearrangement links TRBV28 to TRBJ2-7; unclear D gene. The V and J ends lost 3 bases and 2 bases respectively, with 11 bases between them. The length of the CDR3 is 14 residues. Per germline, CDR1 MDHEN and CDR2 SYDVKM. The DNA for the CDR3 is TGTGCCAGCAGTTTGGAGCAGCATGCCTACGAGCAGTACTTC. Protein: CASSLEQHAYEQYF. Complete variable domain (other parts from reference TRBV28 and TRBJ2-7): DVKVTQSSRYLVKRTGEKVFLECVQDMDHENMFWYRQDPGLGLRLIYFSYDVKMKEKGDIPEGYSVSREKKERFSLILESASTNQTSMYLCASSLEQHAYEQYFGPGTRLTVT.

This clonotype was detected a few times. The CDR3 DNA is TGTGCCAGCGGTCGGCTAGAAACAGATACGCAGTATTTT. Translating it yields CASGRLETDTQYF. The chain joins TRBV27 to TRBJ2-3; no firm D call. The V end lost 8 bases, the J end lost 3 bases, and 12 bases lay between the germline ends. Germline lookup yields CDR1 MNHEY and CDR2 SMNVEV (reference sequence). This CDR3 region has 13 residues.

This chain's CDR3 is CAITAALAGVGNEQFF. DNA for the CDR3: TGTGCCATCACCGCGGCGTTGGCGGGAGTCGGGAATGAGCAGTTCTTC. The V gene is TRBV10-3, the J gene TRBJ2-1; TRBD2 aligns across 7 bases. The CDR3 length is 16 residues. J gave up 7 bases and V 7 bases, and 16 bases lay outside the gene matches. The germline gives CDR1 ENHRY, CDR2 SYGVKD.

This clonotype has only one observation. V and J are TRBV3-1 and TRBJ2-5; D gene uncertain. The CDR3 is made up of 15 amino acids. Per the germline V gene, CDR1 is LGHDT and CDR2 is YNNKEL (reference sequence). The V gene lost 1 base and the J gene lost 7 bases, with 16 bases spanning the gap. The CDR3 protein is CASSQVDALSVTQYF. In DNA form, the CDR3 reads TGTGCCAGCAGCCAAGTGGATGCCCTCAGCGTGACCCAGTACTTC.

The J gene is TRBJ1-5, the V gene TRBV25-1; maybe TRBD1 (6 bases). This CDR3 spans 14 amino acids. Germline assignment: CDR1 MGHDK and CDR2 SYGVNS. V lost 7 bases, J lost 2 bases, and 12 bases lay in between. The CDR3 reads CASKGAGGNQPQHF. CDR3 nucleotides: TGTGCCAGCAAAGGGGCAGGGGGCAATCAGCCCCAGCATTTT.

The V gene is TRBV4-3, the J gene TRBJ1-1; D is unresolved. V was cut by 0 bases and J by 1 base, with 12 bases left in between. The CDR3 consists of 16 residues. Germline V gene sequence: CDR1 LGHNA, CDR2 YSLEER. This CDR3 reads CASSQDLARRNTEAFF. CDR3 DNA sequence: TGCGCCAGCAGCCAAGATTTGGCCAGGCGGAACACTGAAGCTTTCTTT.

This clonotype was counted between two and nine times. The V gene is TRBV5-4, the J gene TRBJ1-6, with TRBD1 identical over 9 bases. This CDR3 region has 15 residues. The germline V gene encodes CDR1 SGHNT and CDR2 YYREEE (reference sequence). With V trimmed by 4 bases and J by 9 bases, 8 bases remained unmatched. The CDR3 nucleotides read TGTGCCAGCAGCGGGGGACAGGGAGGTAGTTCACCCCTCCACTTT. Its protein is CASSGGQGGSSPLHF.

This clonotype has more than one count but fewer than ten. This chain joins TRBV7-2 and TRBJ2-7; D may be TRBD1 or TRBD2 (6 bases each). CDR1 is SGHTA, CDR2 FQGNSA, per germline. Trimming took off 0 bases at V and 2 bases at J, with 14 bases between the two ends. The CDR3 spans 16 residues. The CDR3 DNA is TGTGCCAGCAGCTTAGCGGTGGGGGGCCTGGCCTACGAGCAGTACTTC. It codes for CASSLAVGGLAYEQYF.

This rearrangement joins TRBV13 to TRBJ2-1; D ambiguous. V shed 1 base and J shed 4 bases, with 8 bases lying between them. In germline, CDR1 is PRHDT, CDR2 FYEKMQ (reference sequence). This CDR3 is 14 amino acids long. CDR3 protein: CASSLEPPYNEQFF. The CDR3 nucleotides read TGTGCCAGCAGCTTAGAGCCCCCGTACAATGAGCAGTTCTTC.

There are a few counts of this clonotype. This chain uses TRBV3-1 with TRBJ2-2, with D possibly TRBD2 on 5 matching bases. Germline assignment: CDR1 LGHDT and CDR2 YNNKEL (reference sequence). CDR3 length: 20 residues. V dropped 4 bases and J dropped 5 bases, with 29 bases sitting between them. The chain's CDR3 is CASSRAHRTPNSVLTGELFF. As DNA, the CDR3 is TGTGCCAGCAGCCGAGCGCACCGGACTCCTAATTCGGTTCTTACCGGGGAGCTGTTTTTT.